The 13 T cell receptor beta chains listed next were all sequenced from one sample in a study of T cells in Graves' hyperthyroidism and ophthalmopathy. What was amplified from RNA transcripts were TCR beta CDR3 regions. RT-PCR in the first round (using the HTBI primer set) targeted the TCR CDR3. Each CDR3 protein gets one entry after TCRdb re-called the multiplex PCR reads with MiXCR. The sample includes some 800,000 distinct CDR3 sequences, 35% to 40% seen only once; the top ten take 7% to 10%. Source material: blood. These receptors were taken from a man younger than 35 with Graves' hyperthyroidism.

V and J are TRBV7-2 and TRBJ2-7; 10 bases are a match to TRBD2. Germline V gene lookup returns CDR1 SGHTA and CDR2 FQGNSA. The CDR3 extends over 14 amino acids. The V gene end was trimmed by 1 base and the J gene end by 9 bases; junction bases not matched to a gene: 6. CDR3 amino acids: CASSLVASGRGQYF. The CDR3, as DNA: TGTGCCAGCAGCTTAGTCGCTAGCGGGAGAGGGCAGTACTTC. The variable domain in full, with the rest retrieved from reference TRBV7-2 and TRBJ2-7, is GAGVSQSPSNKVTEKGKDVELRCDPISGHTALYWYRQSLGQGLEFLIYFQGNSAPDKSGLPSDRFSAERTGGSVSTLTIQRTQQEDSAVYLCASSLVASGRGQYFGPGTRLTVT.

This clonotype was picked up many times. The chain employs TRBV7-9 and TRBJ1-1; the D is unclear. CDR3 length: 13 amino acids. V gave up 3 bases and J gave up 1 base, with 6 bases separating them. In germline, CDR1 is SEHNR, CDR2 FQNEAQ (reference sequence). The CDR3 DNA reads TGTGCCAGCAGCTTTGAACAGAACACTGAAGCTTTCTTT. Protein product: CASSFEQNTEAFF.

There are a few counts of this clonotype. The gene calls are TRBV7-9 and TRBJ1-1; possibly TRBD1 for D (6 bases). Trimming shortened V by 0 bases and J by 5 bases, and 13 bases separated the two germline ends. Per germline, CDR1 SEHNR and CDR2 FQNEAQ (reference sequence). This CDR3 region has 15 residues. The CDR3 is CASSLAAGAGTEAFF. In DNA form, the CDR3 reads TGTGCCAGCAGCTTAGCGGCAGGGGCGGGGACTGAAGCTTTCTTT.

This clonotype was counted ten times or more. The rearrangement uses TRBV7-8 and TRBJ1-2; D is perhaps TRBD1 (6 bases). The CDR3 contains 16 residues. Trimming took 4 bases from V and 8 from J, leaving 23 bases between them. CDR1 is SGHVS and CDR2 is FQNEAQ in the germline V gene. The DNA for the CDR3 is TGTGCCAGCAGCTCCGACTTGGACCAAAGGGGGATAGGCTACACCTTC. This translates into CASSSDLDQRGIGYTF.

The chain couples TRBV7-4 to TRBJ2-7; 7 bases agree with TRBD1. The V and J ends lost 6 bases and 0 bases, in that order; junction bases with no gene match: 11. Germline V gene sequence: CDR1 SGHVT, CDR2 SQSDAQ. This CDR3 has 16 amino acids. CDR3 sequence reads: CASSLASRDSSYEQYF. The CDR3 region has the DNA TGTGCCAGCAGTTTGGCCTCACGGGACAGCTCCTACGAGCAGTACTTC.

This clonotype was found a few times. The chain links TRBV7-2 to TRBJ2-5, with TRBD2 matching 8 bases. Unmatched junction bases numbered 8, after V lost 7 bases and J lost 4 bases. Germline lookup yields CDR1 SGHTA and CDR2 FQGNSA. The CDR3 is 14 residues long. CDR3 residues: CASTATGGGETQYF. CDR3 DNA sequence: TGTGCCAGCACCGCGACGGGGGGGGGAGAGACCCAGTACTTC.

This clonotype was seen a single time. This sequence may be a read error, since a much larger clone differs from it by one base. The chain links TRBV19 to TRBJ2-7; D possibly matches TRBD1 or TRBD2 (5 bases each). This CDR3 has 14 amino acids. Trimming took off 2 bases at V and 0 bases at J, with 8 bases between the two ends. Germline CDR1 is LNHDA and CDR2 is SQIVND (reference sequence). Written as DNA, the CDR3 is TGTGCCAGTAGTATAACCGGGACCTCCTACGAGCAGTACTTC. It is translated as CASSITGTSYEQYF.

As for this clonotype: A single base separates this from a much larger clone, so it may be a read error. The chain joins TRBV7-9 to TRBJ2-7; possibly TRBD2 for D (6 bases). Looked up from germline, CDR1 is SEHNR and CDR2 is FQNEAQ (reference sequence). This CDR3 is built from 15 residues. Written as DNA, the CDR3 is TGTGCCATCAGACCTACAGATACTAGCTCCTACGGGCAGTACTTC. Translation gives CAIRPTDTSSYGQYF.

This clonotype was seen a handful of times. The CDR3 loop is CASSPLGRENQPQHF. The CDR3 region has the DNA TGTGCCAGCAGTCCCCTTGGACGGGAAAATCAGCCCCAGCATTTT. The chain uses TRBV2 and TRBJ1-5, with D uncertain. CDR3 size: 15 residues. V shed 5 bases and J shed 4 bases, with 15 bases lying between them. Germline V gives CDR1 SNHLY, CDR2 FYNNEI.

Only one count was recorded for this clonotype. The rearrangement links TRBV30 to TRBJ1-6; D is ambiguous. CDR1 is GTSNPN, CDR2 SVGIG, per germline (reference sequence). Trimming removed 1 base from V and 0 bases from J, with 13 bases in between. This CDR3 is built from 17 residues. CDR3 DNA: TGTGCCTGGAGTGCGAGGACGGAGAGCTCCTATAATTCACCCCTCCACTTT. It codes for CAWSARTESSYNSPLHF.

This clonotype was observed at least ten times. J is TRBJ2-6 and V is TRBV29-1; D gene ambiguous. V shed 4 bases and J shed 4 bases, with 8 bases lying between them. Germline CDR1 is SQVTM and CDR2 is ANQGSEA. The CDR3 length is 13 residues. The CDR3 region is CSVGGHGANVLTF. The CDR3 DNA reads as TGCAGCGTTGGTGGGCACGGGGCCAACGTCCTGACTTTC.

The chain carries TRBV12-3 or TRBV12-4 and TRBJ1-6; 8 bases line up with TRBD1. There are 17 residues in the CDR3. The trim removed 1 base at V and 4 bases at J, leaving 6 bases unmatched. CDR3 DNA sequence: TGTGCCAGCAGTTTAGTTCCAGGGGGCATATATAATTCACCCCTCCACTTT. Its protein product is CASSLVPGGIYNSPLHF.

Concerning this clonotype: This clone may be a read error of a much larger clone one base away. The chain uses TRBV2 and TRBJ1-5; 8 bases line up with TRBD1. The CDR3 is 18 residues long. Germline CDR1 is SNHLY and CDR2 is FYNNEI. V was clipped by 1 base and J by 7 bases; unmatched bases: 15. The CDR3 loop reads CASSEGVSGGRSVQPQHF. Written as DNA, the CDR3 is TGTGCCAGCAGTGAAGGGGTGTCAGGGGGCAGGAGTGTACAGCCCCAGCATTTT.